Each of the 16 T cell receptor beta chains below was sequenced from the same sample in a study of T cells in Graves' hyperthyroidism and ophthalmopathy. TCR beta CDR3 sequences were amplified from RNA transcripts. An initial round of RT-PCR targeting the TCR CDR3 relied on the HTBI primer set. Via MiXCR, TCRdb re-called the multiplex PCR reads, giving one row per CDR3 protein. The table includes hundreds of thousands of distinct CDR3 sequences, approximately 40% detected once. The specimen sequenced was blood. The receptors derive from a man between 18 and 35 years old with Graves' hyperthyroidism.

This clonotype has a count of ten or more. CDR3 DNA: TGTGCCAGCAGTGAAAGATGGGGCTGGGATGAAAAACTGTTTTTT. Translated: CASSERWGWDEKLFF. The V call is TRBV2, the J call TRBJ1-4; D may be TRBD1 (5 bases). This CDR3 is 15 amino acids long. Per germline, CDR1 SNHLY and CDR2 FYNNEI. Trimming stripped 2 bases from V and 6 bases from J, with 13 bases between.

The rearrangement links TRBV15 to TRBJ1-5, with D unclear. Germline CDR1 reads LNHNV; CDR2 reads YYDKDF (reference sequence). The CDR3 totals 12 residues. Trimming removed 9 bases from V and 2 bases from J, with 8 bases in between. This CDR3 reads CATEDRNQPQHF. The CDR3 nucleotides are TGTGCCACGGAGGACCGCAATCAGCCCCAGCATTTT.

The V gene is TRBV6-2 or TRBV6-3, the J gene TRBJ2-7; TRBD1 matches 8 bases. The length of the CDR3 is 13 residues. CDR1 MNHEY and CDR2 SVGEGT come from the germline V gene. J was trimmed by 4 bases and V by 6 bases; bases with no gene match: 5. Here the CDR3 DNA reads TGTGCCAGCAGAACGACAGGGGCTTACGAGCAGTACTTC. Its protein product is CASRTTGAYEQYF.

The chain joins TRBV2 to TRBJ2-5; D gene ambiguous. Germline V gives CDR1 SNHLY, CDR2 FYNNEI. The length of the CDR3 is 14 residues. Trimming pared 3 bases from V and 2 bases from J, leaving 10 bases between. CDR3 bases: TGTGCCAGCAGTGACAGGTTTGGGCAAGAGACCCAGTACTTC. Translated: CASSDRFGQETQYF.

V and J are TRBV7-2 and TRBJ2-1; D possibly matches TRBD1 or TRBD2 (6 bases each). Germline CDR1 SGHTA, CDR2 FQGNSA. CDR3 length equals 16 residues. V shed 5 bases and J shed 8 bases, with 22 bases lying between them. CDR3 bases: TGTGCCAGCAGCCCCCGGTCCGGTACAGGGAGGTATGAGCAGTTCTTC. This sequence encodes CASSPRSGTGRYEQFF.

This clonotype came up a few times. The chain carries TRBV4-1 and TRBJ1-2, with unresolved D. The length of the CDR3 is 14 residues. Germline V gives CDR1 MGHRA, CDR2 YSYEKL. V lost 4 bases to trimming and J lost 5 bases, with 14 bases between them. CDR3 coding DNA: TGCGCCAGCAGCCCGTCTCAGCCAGAATATGGCTACACCTTC. This codes for CASSPSQPEYGYTF.

This clonotype was detected many times. The chain recombines TRBV20-1 with TRBJ2-5; D may correspond to TRBD1 or TRBD2 (5 bases each). The CDR3 length is 14 residues. V dropped 2 bases and J dropped 2 bases, with 12 bases sitting between them. The V gene's germline CDR1 is DFQATT and CDR2 SNEGSKA (reference sequence). The CDR3 nucleotides are TGCAGTGCTAGAAGGGACGTAGCACAAGAGACCCAGTACTTC. Translating it yields CSARRDVAQETQYF.

There are a few counts of this clonotype. This chain uses TRBV9 with TRBJ1-1; 7 bases fit TRBD1. CDR1 is SGDLS, CDR2 YYNGEE, per germline. The CDR3 contains 15 residues. Losses at the gene ends were 2 bases for V and 6 bases for J; bases not matched to a gene: 10. CDR3 protein: CASSVDVPGGPEAFF. Written as DNA, the CDR3 is TGTGCCAGCAGCGTTGATGTGCCAGGGGGGCCTGAAGCTTTCTTT.

This clonotype has a count of ten or more. The genes are TRBV24-1 and TRBJ1-5; D remains ambiguous. The CDR3 totals 15 residues. Germline V gene data show CDR1 as KGHDR and CDR2 as SFDVKD. With 7 bases removed from V and 0 bases from J, the gap between germline ends came to 12 bases. This CDR3 is CATSPGAYSNQPQHF. The DNA of the CDR3 is TGTGCCACCAGCCCTGGAGCGTATAGCAATCAGCCCCAGCATTTT.

This clonotype came up a few times. The chain joins TRBV20-1 to TRBJ2-5, with 8 bases aligning to TRBD2. J gave up 4 bases and V 5 bases, and 15 bases lay outside the gene matches. Germline lookup yields CDR1 DFQATT and CDR2 SNEGSKA (reference sequence). The length of the CDR3 is 16 residues. CDR3 coding DNA: TGCAGTGCTCAGGGTCATGGCGGGAGGCTCCCAGAGACCCAGTACTTC. This translates into CSAQGHGGRLPETQYF.

This sequence joins TRBV12-3 or TRBV12-4 and TRBJ1-1; weak D call: TRBD1 (5 bases). This CDR3 has 15 amino acids. V shed 0 bases and J shed 7 bases, with 15 bases lying between them. The CDR3 DNA sequence: TGTGCCAGCAGTTTAGCCCACGAAATCGGGGGTGAAGCTTTCTTT. Protein sequence: CASSLAHEIGGEAFF.

The chain has TRBV11-2 and TRBJ2-2, with D perhaps TRBD1 (5 bases). CDR3 length: 13 amino acids. Germline CDR1 SGHAT, CDR2 FQNNGV. The ends were cut back, 0 bases at V and 9 bases at J, with 8 bases in the middle. CDR3 sequence (DNA): TGTGCCAGCAGCTTAGAGACAGCCAGGGAGCTGTTTTTT. Amino acids: CASSLETARELFF.

The genes are TRBV4-2 and TRBJ1-6; no clear D. This CDR3 spans 15 amino acids. Deletions cut 1 base from V and 10 bases from J, with 14 bases between. Germline CDR1 and CDR2: LGHNA and YNFKEQ. This CDR3 reads CASSQGDGFRSPLHF. The CDR3 region has the DNA TGTGCCAGCAGCCAAGGTGACGGTTTCCGGTCACCCCTCCACTTT.

This clonotype appeared a few times. This chain joins TRBV7-8 and TRBJ2-1; 10 bases agree with TRBD1. This CDR3 is 15 amino acids long. The V and J ends lost 5 bases and 7 bases, in that order; junction bases with no gene match: 8. Germline assignment: CDR1 SGHVS and CDR2 FQNEAQ. The chain's CDR3 is CASSQDRGHGNEQFF. The CDR3 nucleotides read TGTGCCAGCAGCCAAGACAGGGGGCATGGGAATGAGCAGTTCTTC.

This clonotype has at least ten counts. This sequence joins TRBV10-3 and TRBJ1-6; D may be TRBD1 (5 bases). Trimming stripped 3 bases from V and 3 bases from J, with 12 bases between. This CDR3 has 16 residues. CDR1 and CDR2 (germline): ENHRY, SYGVKD. In DNA form, the CDR3 reads TGTGCCATCAGTGAAGGCCGACAGAACTATAATTCACCCCTCCACTTT. This codes for CAISEGRQNYNSPLHF.

There are many counts of this clonotype. The rearrangement links TRBV20-1 to TRBJ1-1; D unclear. Germline V gives CDR1 DFQATT, CDR2 SNEGSKA (reference sequence). The CDR3 is made up of 12 amino acids. The V and J ends lost 4 bases and 3 bases respectively, with 9 bases between them. The CDR3 protein is CSAMTKDTEAFF. In DNA form, the CDR3 reads TGCAGTGCTATGACAAAGGACACTGAAGCTTTCTTT.